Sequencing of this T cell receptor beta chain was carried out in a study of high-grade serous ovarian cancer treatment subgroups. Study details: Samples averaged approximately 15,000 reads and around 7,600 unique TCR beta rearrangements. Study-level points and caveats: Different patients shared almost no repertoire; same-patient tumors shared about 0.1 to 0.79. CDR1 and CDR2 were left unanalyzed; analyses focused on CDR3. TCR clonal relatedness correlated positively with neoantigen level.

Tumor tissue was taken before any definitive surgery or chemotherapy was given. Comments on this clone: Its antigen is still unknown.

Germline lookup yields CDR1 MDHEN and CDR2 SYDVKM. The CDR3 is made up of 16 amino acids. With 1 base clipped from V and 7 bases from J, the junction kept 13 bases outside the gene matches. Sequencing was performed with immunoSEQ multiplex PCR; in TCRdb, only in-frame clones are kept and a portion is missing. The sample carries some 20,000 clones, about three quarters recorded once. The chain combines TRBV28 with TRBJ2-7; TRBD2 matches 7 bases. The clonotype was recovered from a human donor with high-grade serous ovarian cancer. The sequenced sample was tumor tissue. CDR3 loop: CASSLFGRLAEGEQYF. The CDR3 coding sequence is TGTGCCAGCAGTTTATTCGGGAGGCTAGCGGAGGGGGAGCAGTACTTC.